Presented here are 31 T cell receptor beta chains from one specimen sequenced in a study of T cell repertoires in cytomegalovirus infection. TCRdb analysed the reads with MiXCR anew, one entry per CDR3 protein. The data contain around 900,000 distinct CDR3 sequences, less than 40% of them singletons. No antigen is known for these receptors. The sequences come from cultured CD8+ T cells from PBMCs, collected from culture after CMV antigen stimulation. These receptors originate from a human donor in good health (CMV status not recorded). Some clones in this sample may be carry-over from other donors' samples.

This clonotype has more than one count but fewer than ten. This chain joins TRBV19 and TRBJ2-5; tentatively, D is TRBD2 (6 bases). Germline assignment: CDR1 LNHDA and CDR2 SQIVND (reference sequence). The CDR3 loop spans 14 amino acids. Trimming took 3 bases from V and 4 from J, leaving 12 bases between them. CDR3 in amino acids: CASSIRGLRETQYF. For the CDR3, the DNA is TGTGCCAGTAGTATCCGAGGACTAAGAGAGACCCAGTACTTC.

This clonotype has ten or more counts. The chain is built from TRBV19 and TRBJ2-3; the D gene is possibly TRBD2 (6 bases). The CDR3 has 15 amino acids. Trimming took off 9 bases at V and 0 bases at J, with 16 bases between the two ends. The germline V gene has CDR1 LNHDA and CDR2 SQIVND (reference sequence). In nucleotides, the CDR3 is TGTGCCAGCAGCCCCCTTGGGGGGAGCACAGATACGCAGTATTTT. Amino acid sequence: CASSPLGGSTDTQYF. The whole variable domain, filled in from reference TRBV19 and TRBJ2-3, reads DGGITQSPKYLFRKEGQNVTLSCEQNLNHDAMYWYRQDPGQGLRLIYYSQIVNDFQKGDIAEGYSVSREKKESFPLTVTSAQKNPTAFYLCASSPLGGSTDTQYFGPGTRLTVL.

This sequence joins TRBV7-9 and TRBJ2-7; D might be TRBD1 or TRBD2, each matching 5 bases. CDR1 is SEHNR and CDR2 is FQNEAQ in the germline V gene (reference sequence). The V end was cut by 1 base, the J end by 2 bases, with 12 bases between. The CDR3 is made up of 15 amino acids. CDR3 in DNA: TGTGCCAGCAGCTTAGTCCCGGGGCCCACCTACGAGCAGTACTTC. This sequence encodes CASSLVPGPTYEQYF.

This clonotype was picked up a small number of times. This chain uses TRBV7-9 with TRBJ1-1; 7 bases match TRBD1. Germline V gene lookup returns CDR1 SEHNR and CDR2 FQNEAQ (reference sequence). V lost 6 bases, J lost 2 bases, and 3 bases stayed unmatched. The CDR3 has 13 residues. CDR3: CASRGDSNTEAFF. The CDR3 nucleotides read TGTGCCAGCAGGGGGGACAGTAACACTGAAGCTTTCTTT.

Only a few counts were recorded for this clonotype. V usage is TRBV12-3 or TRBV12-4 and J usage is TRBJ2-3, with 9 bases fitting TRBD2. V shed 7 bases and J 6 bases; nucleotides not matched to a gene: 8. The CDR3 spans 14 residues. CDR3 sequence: CASTTAGGIDTQYF. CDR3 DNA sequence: TGTGCCAGCACGACCGCGGGGGGGATTGATACGCAGTATTTT.

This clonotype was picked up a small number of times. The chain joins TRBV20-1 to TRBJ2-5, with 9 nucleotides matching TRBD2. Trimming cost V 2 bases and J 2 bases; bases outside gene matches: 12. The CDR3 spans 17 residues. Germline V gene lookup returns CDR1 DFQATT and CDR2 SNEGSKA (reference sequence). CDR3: CSARPKFLAGDQETQYF. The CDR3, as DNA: TGCAGTGCTAGACCAAAATTCTTAGCGGGGGATCAAGAGACCCAGTACTTC.

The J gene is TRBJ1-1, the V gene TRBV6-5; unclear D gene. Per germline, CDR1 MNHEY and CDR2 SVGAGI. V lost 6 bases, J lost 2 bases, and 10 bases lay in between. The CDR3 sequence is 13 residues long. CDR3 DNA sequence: TGTGCCAGCAGACTCCGGGGTAACACTGAAGCTTTCTTT. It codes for CASRLRGNTEAFF.

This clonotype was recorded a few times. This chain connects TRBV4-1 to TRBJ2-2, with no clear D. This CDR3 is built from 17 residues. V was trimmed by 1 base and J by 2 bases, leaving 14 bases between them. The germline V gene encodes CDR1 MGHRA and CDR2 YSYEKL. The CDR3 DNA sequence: TGCGCCAGCAGCCAAGGTCCCAAGCTCGGCAACACCGGGGAGCTGTTTTTT. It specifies CASSQGPKLGNTGELFF.

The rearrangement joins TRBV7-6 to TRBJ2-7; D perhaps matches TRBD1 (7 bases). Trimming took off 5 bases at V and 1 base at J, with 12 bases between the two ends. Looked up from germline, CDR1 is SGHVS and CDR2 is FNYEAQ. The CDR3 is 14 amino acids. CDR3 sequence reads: CASSPRGDSYEQYF. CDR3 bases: TGTGCCAGCAGCCCCAGGGGGGATTCCTACGAGCAGTACTTC.

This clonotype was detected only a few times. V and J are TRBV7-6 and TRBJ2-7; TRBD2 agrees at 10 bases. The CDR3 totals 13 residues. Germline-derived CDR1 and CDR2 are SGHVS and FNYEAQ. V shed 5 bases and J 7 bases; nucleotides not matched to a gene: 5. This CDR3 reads CASSTSGAGEQYF. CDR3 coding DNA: TGTGCCAGCAGCACTAGCGGGGCGGGGGAGCAGTACTTC.

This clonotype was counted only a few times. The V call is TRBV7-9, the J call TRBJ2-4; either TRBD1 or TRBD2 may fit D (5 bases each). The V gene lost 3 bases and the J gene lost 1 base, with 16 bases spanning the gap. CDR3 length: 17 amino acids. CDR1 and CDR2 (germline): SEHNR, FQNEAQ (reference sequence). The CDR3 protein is CASSLLGTPGAKNIQYF. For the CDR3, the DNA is TGTGCCAGCAGCTTGTTAGGGACCCCAGGGGCCAAAAACATTCAGTACTTC.

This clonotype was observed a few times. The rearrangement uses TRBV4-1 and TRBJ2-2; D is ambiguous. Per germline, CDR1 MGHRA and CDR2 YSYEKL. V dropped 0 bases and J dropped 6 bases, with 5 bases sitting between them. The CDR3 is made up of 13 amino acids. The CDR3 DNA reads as TGCGCCAGCAGCCAAGAACCCGCCGGGGAGCTGTTTTTT. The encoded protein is CASSQEPAGELFF.

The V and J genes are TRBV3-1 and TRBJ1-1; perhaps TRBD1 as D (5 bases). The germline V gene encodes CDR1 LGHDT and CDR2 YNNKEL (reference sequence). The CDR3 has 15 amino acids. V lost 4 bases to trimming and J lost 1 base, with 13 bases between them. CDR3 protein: CASSPEGTGNTEAFF. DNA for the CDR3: TGTGCCAGCAGCCCCGAGGGGACGGGGAACACTGAAGCTTTCTTT. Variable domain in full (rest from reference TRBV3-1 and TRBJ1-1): DTAVSQTPKYLVTQMGNDKSIKCEQNLGHDTMYWYKQDSKKFLKIMFSYNNKELIINETVPNRFSPKSPDKAHLNLHINSLELGDSAVYFCASSPEGTGNTEAFFGQGTRLTVV.

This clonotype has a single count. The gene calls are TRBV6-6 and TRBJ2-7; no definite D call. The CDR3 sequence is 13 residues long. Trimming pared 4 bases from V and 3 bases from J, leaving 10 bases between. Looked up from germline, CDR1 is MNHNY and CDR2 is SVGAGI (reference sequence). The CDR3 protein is CASSWINGYEQYF. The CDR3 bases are TGTGCCAGCAGTTGGATTAACGGCTACGAGCAGTACTTC.

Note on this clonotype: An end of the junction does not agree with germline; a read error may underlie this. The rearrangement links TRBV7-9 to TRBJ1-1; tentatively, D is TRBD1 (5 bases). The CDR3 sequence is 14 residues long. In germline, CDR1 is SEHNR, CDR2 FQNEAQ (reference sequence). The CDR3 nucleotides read TGTGCCAGCGGCTTAGCACAGGCCGTCACTGAAGCTTTCTTT. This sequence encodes CASGLAQAVTEAFF.

The CDR3 sequence is CSARDFGLGTDTQYF. DNA of the CDR3: TGCAGTGCTAGAGATTTCGGGTTGGGCACAGATACGCAGTATTTT. The chain couples TRBV20-1 to TRBJ2-3, with D unresolved. The V gene lost 0 bases and the J gene lost 1 base, with 11 bases spanning the gap. CDR3 length equals 15 residues. The germline V gene has CDR1 DFQATT and CDR2 SNEGSKA (reference sequence).

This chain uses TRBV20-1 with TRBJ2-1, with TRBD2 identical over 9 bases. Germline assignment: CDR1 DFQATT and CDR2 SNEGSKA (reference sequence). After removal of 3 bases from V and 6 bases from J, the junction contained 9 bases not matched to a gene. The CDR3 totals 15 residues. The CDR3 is CSASQAGGERNEQFF. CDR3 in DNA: TGCAGTGCTAGTCAAGCGGGGGGCGAACGCAATGAGCAGTTCTTC.

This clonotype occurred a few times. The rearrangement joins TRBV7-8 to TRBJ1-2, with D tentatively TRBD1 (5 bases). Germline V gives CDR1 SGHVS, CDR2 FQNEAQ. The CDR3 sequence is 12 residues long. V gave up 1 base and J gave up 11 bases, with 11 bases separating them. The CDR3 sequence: CASSLGNPGYTF. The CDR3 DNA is TGTGCCAGCAGCTTAGGGAATCCAGGGTACACCTTC.

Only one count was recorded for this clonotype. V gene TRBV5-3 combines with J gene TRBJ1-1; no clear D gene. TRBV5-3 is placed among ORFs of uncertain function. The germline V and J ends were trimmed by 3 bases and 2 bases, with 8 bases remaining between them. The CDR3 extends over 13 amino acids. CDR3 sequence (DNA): TGTGCCAGAAGCTACGGGAACAACACTGAAGCTTTCTTT. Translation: CARSYGNNTEAFF.

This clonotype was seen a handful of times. CDR3 nucleotides: TGTGCCAGCAGCGGCGGGGACAGGGGGCCTGGGGGCTACACCTTC. Translated, it gives CASSGGDRGPGGYTF. The J gene is TRBJ1-2, the V gene TRBV9; TRBD1 agrees at 12 bases. V shed 3 bases, J shed 8 bases, and the junction held 8 bases outside the gene matches. CDR1 is SGDLS and CDR2 is YYNGEE in the germline V gene. This CDR3 comprises 15 residues.

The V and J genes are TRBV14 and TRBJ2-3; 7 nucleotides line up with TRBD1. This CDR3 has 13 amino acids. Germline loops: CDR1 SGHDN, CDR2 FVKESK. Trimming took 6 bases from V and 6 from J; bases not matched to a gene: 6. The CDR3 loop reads CASRETGEDTQYF. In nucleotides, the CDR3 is TGTGCCAGCAGGGAAACAGGGGAGGATACGCAGTATTTT.

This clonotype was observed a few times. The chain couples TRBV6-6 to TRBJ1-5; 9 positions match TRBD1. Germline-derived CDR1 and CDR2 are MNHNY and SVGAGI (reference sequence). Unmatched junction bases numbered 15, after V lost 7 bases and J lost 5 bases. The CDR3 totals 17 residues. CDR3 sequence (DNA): TGTGCCAGCATTATGTGGTTGGAGTGGACAGGGGATCAGCCCCAGCATTTT. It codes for CASIMWLEWTGDQPQHF.

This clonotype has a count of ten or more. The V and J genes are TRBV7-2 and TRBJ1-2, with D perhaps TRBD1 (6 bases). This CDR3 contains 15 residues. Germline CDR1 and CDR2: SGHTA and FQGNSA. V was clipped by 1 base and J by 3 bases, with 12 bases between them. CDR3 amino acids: CASSLGGADDYGYTF. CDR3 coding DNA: TGTGCCAGCAGCTTAGGGGGGGCTGACGACTATGGCTACACCTTC.

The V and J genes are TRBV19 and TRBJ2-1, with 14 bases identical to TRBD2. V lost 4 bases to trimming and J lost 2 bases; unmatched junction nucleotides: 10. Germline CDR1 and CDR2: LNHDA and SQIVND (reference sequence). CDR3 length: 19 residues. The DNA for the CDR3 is TGTGCCAGTAGTACCTCGGGACTAGCGGGGGCGGGACCCTACAATGAGCAGTTCTTC. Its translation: CASSTSGLAGAGPYNEQFF.

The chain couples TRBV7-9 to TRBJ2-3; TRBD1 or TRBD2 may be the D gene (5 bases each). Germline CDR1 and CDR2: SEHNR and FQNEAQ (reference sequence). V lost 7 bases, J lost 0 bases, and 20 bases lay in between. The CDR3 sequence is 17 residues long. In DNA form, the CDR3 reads TGTGCCAGCACCCCCAGACTGGGACGTGCTAGCACAGATACGCAGTATTTT. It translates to CASTPRLGRASTDTQYF.

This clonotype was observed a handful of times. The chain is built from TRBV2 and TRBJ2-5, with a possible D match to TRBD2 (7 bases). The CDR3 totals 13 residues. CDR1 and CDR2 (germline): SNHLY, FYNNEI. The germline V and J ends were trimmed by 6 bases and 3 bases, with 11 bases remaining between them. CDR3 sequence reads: CASSAGAKETQYF. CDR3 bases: TGTGCCAGCAGCGCGGGGGCCAAAGAGACCCAGTACTTC.

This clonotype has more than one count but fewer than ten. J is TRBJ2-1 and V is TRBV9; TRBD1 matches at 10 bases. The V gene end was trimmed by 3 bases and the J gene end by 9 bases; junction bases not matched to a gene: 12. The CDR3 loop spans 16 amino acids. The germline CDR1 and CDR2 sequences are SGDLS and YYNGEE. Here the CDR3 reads CASSGTRDRGWGEQFF. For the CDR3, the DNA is TGTGCCAGCAGCGGGACCCGGGACAGGGGTTGGGGTGAGCAGTTCTTC.

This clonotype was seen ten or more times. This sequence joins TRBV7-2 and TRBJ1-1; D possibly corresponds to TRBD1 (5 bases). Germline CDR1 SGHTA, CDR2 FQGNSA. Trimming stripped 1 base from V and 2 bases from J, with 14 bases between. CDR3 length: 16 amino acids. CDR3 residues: CASSLVRSQGNTEAFF. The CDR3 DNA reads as TGTGCCAGCAGCTTAGTAAGGTCGCAGGGTAACACTGAAGCTTTCTTT.

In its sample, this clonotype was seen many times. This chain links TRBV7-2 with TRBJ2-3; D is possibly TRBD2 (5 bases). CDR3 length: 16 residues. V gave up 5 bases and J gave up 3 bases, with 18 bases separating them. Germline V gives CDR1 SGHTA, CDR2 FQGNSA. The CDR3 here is CASSPSLVGGTDTQYF. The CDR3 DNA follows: TGTGCCAGCAGCCCCTCACTAGTTGGAGGAACAGATACGCAGTATTTT.

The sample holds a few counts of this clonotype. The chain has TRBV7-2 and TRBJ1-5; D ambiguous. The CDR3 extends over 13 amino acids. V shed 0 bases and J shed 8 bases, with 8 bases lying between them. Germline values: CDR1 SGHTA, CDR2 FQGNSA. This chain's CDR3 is CASSLARVEPQHF. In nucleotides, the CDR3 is TGTGCCAGCAGCTTAGCGCGGGTCGAGCCCCAGCATTTT.

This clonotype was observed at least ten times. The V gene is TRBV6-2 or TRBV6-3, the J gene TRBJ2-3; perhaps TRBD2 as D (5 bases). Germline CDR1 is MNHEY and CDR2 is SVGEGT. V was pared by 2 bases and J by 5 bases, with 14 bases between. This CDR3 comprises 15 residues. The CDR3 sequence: CASSYLTRKEDTQYF. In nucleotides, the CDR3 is TGTGCCAGCAGTTACCTTACTAGAAAGGAAGATACGCAGTATTTT.